This T cell receptor beta chain was sequenced in a study of blood T cell repertoires in COVID-19. Study-wide background: From T cells, B-cell-depleted T cells, or PBMCs came the material, which was cDNA or gDNA.

V shed 4 bases and J 1 base; nucleotides not matched to a gene: 5. The V gene's germline CDR1 is LGHNA and CDR2 YSLEER. The CDR3 has 16 residues. Only in-frame clones appear in the TCRdb table, and some are missing; sequencing was by immunoSEQ multiplex PCR. Counted here are 400,000 to 450,000 clones, 70% to 90% occurring once; the ten biggest clones make up around 1.5%. Seattle researchers signed up patients amid active infection and tracked them longitudinally. The chain employs TRBV4-3 and TRBJ1-4; 8 bases map to TRBD1. The receptor was isolated from a woman in her thirties or forties with COVID-19, enrolled during active disease. The sample was peripheral blood. The CDR3 protein is CASSLQGAQTNEKLFF. The DNA of the CDR3 is TGCGCCAGCAGCCTGCAGGGGGCGCAAACTAATGAAAAACTGTTTTTT.